A single sample gave rise to the 8 T cell receptor beta chains below, sequenced in a study of identifying expanded T cells in peripheral blood. Generated by immunoSEQ multiplex PCR, the TCRdb table keeps only in-frame clones and is missing some. The sample carries over 80,000 clones, approximately 84% recorded once. The source material was blood. These receptor sequences come from a person aged 18-70 years in good health.

This rearrangement joins TRBV2 to TRBJ2-2; D gene uncertain. CDR1 and CDR2 from the germline V gene are SNHLY and FYNNEI. Trimming left V 7 bases short and J 7 bases short, with 13 bases between. The CDR3 totals 13 residues. CDR3 region: CASNRANGGELFF. Written as DNA, the CDR3 is TGTGCCAGCAATCGCGCTAATGGCGGGGAGCTGTTTTTT.

The chain joins TRBV11-3 to TRBJ1-2; D gene unclear. The CDR3 runs to 13 residues. Trimming left V 5 bases short and J 8 bases short, with 15 bases between. Germline lookup yields CDR1 SGHNT and CDR2 YENEEA. CDR3 sequence: CASSAGDSRGYTF. CDR3 nucleotides: TGTGCCAGCAGCGCCGGCGACTCAAGGGGCTACACCTTC. Based on the CDR3 plus reference TRBV11-3 and TRBJ1-2, the full variable domain is EAGVVQSPRYKIIEKKQPVAFWCNPISGHNTLYWYLQNLGQGPELLIRYENEEAVDDSQLPKDRFSAERLKGVDSTLKIQPAELGDSAVYLCASSAGDSRGYTFGSGTRLTVV.

The chain couples TRBV6-4 to TRBJ1-2; unclear D gene. This CDR3 has 13 amino acids. Trimming stripped 7 bases from V and 3 bases from J, with 12 bases between. Germline CDR1 and CDR2: MRHNA and SNTAGT. CDR3 residues: CASTGLVYYGYTF. The CDR3 DNA sequence: TGTGCCAGCACTGGTCTCGTTTACTATGGCTACACCTTC.

This clone was counted a single time. The chain joins TRBV5-8 to TRBJ1-5, with a tentative D call TRBD1 (5 bases). V was cut by 2 bases and J by 7 bases, with 19 bases left in between. The CDR3 runs 16 residues. Per germline, CDR1 SGHTS and CDR2 YDEGEE. CDR3 sequence: CASSFGRQGVGQPQHF. For the CDR3, the DNA is TGTGCCAGCAGCTTCGGTCGTCAGGGTGTAGGGCAGCCCCAGCATTTT. Using reference TRBV5-8 and TRBJ1-5 for the parts outside the CDR3, the full variable domain is EAGVTQSPTHLIKTRGQQATLRCSPISGHTSVYWYQQALGLGLQFLLWYDEGEERNRGNFPPRFSGRQFPNYSSELNVNALELEDSALYLCASSFGRQGVGQPQHFGDGTRLSIL.

Here the CDR3 DNA reads TGTGCCAGCAGGTACAGGGGGCACACCACAGATACGCAGTATTTT. Translating gives CASRYRGHTTDTQYF. The chain links TRBV11-2 to TRBJ2-3, with 9 nucleotides matching TRBD1. The CDR3 loop spans 15 amino acids. V trimming: 6 bases; J trimming: 2 bases; junction bases outside the gene matches: 6. Germline values: CDR1 SGHAT, CDR2 FQNNGV.

Only one count was recorded for this clone. The genes are TRBV7-9 and TRBJ2-5, with 7 bases matching TRBD2. With 6 bases clipped from V and 5 bases from J, the junction kept 15 bases outside the gene matches. The CDR3 runs to 16 residues. CDR1 SEHNR and CDR2 FQNEAQ come from the germline V gene (reference sequence). The CDR3 reads CASRPYSGGSRETQYF. The CDR3 nucleotides are TGTGCCAGCAGACCCTACTCGGGAGGTAGTAGGGAGACCCAGTACTTC.

This clone was detected a few times. V and J are TRBV7-9 and TRBJ2-7; no definite D call. The CDR3 runs to 13 residues. The V gene lost 1 base and the J gene lost 3 bases, with 7 bases spanning the gap. Germline CDR1 reads SEHNR; CDR2 reads FQNEAQ (reference sequence). CDR3 region: CASSLGLLYEQYF. The CDR3 region has the DNA TGTGCCAGCAGCTTAGGACTGCTCTACGAGCAGTACTTC. The entire variable domain, with the rest obtained from reference TRBV7-9 and TRBJ2-7, is as follows: DTGVSQNPRHKITKRGQNVTFRCDPISEHNRLYWYRQTLGQGPEFLTYFQNEAQLEKSRLLSDRFSAERPKGSFSTLEIQRTEQGDSAMYLCASSLGLLYEQYFGPGTRLTVT.

The rearrangement uses TRBV19 and TRBJ1-5; D gene unclear. Germline CDR1 is LNHDA and CDR2 is SQIVND (reference sequence). Between the trimmed V and J ends, which lost 1 base and 6 bases, there was a span of 10 bases. CDR3 length equals 14 residues. The CDR3 spells CASSIGSPRQPQHF. The CDR3 DNA reads TGTGCCAGTAGTATAGGTTCCCCTCGTCAGCCCCAGCATTTT.